This T cell receptor (beta chain) originates from a study of blood T cell repertoires in COVID-19. The CDR3 runs 17 residues. Trimming removed 2 bases at V and 2 bases at J, with 15 bases between. Germline V CDR1 and CDR2: SGHVS, FNYEAQ. Profiled with immunoSEQ multiplex PCR; TCRdb holds only in-frame clones, not every one. Among about 410,000 clones, 80% to 90% were seen once, and the ten largest hold around 1.4%. The chain uses TRBV7-6 and TRBJ2-2, with D hard to call. The TCR sequence derives from a woman aged 25-40 years with active or convalescent COVID-19. The sample was peripheral blood. In nucleotides, the CDR3 is TGTGCCAGCAGCTTATTCCCCCCCGAACAAAACACCGGGGAGCTGTTTTTT. Translated, it gives CASSLFPPEQNTGELFF.